This TCR beta chain stems from a study of blood T cell repertoires in COVID-19. Across the whole study: COVID-19 samples from acute and convalescent phases originated in the United States, Italy and Spain.

Sequencing used immunoSEQ multiplex PCR; TCRdb keeps in-frame clones, though not all of them. This sample has roughly 250,000 clones, with over 75% found just once. The CDR3 runs 15 residues. J lost 4 bases, V lost 9 bases, and 9 bases had no gene match. From germline, CDR1 is SNHLY and CDR2 FYNNEI. The receptor comes from a woman in her 40s who had recovered from COVID-19. The chain joins TRBV2 to TRBJ2-1, with TRBD2 identical over 10 bases. The sequenced sample was peripheral blood. CDR3 nucleotide sequence: TGTGCCAGGTCCCCAGCGGGGGGGTTATACAATGAGCAGTTCTTC. It specifies CARSPAGGLYNEQFF.